This T cell receptor beta chain was captured in a study of blood T cell repertoires in COVID-19. Across the study: Some COVID-19 samples were acute and others convalescent; all came from the United States, Italy and Spain. T cells, B-cell-depleted T cells, or PBMCs supplied cDNA or gDNA.

The protocol was immunoSEQ multiplex PCR, while the TCRdb copy is restricted to in-frame clones and leaves out a portion. The table shows about 93,000 clones, with under 90% occurring only once. This TCR came from a human donor with active COVID-19. The donor label of this sample is uncertain. Sequenced material: peripheral blood.

DNA of the CDR3: TGTGGGTCGGAGGCGGGGGCCGGGTACACTGAAGCTTTCTTT. This gives the protein CGSEAGAGYTEAFF. The rearrangement uses TRBV19 and TRBJ1-1; tentative D call: TRBD1 (6 bases). This CDR3 contains 14 residues. Germline values: CDR1 LNHDA, CDR2 SQIVND (reference sequence).